The present T cell receptor (beta chain) was sequenced within a study of T cells in women clearing cervical HPV infection. Study details: For cases, blood was sampled a median about 160 days after lesion detection, interquartile range roughly 90 to 230 days.

immunoSEQ multiplex PCR used an average of approximately 1,300 ng genomic DNA. Assay used: immunoSEQ multiplex PCR; TCRdb lists only in-frame clones, some missing. This sample's table has around 25,000 clones. For this clone: Read coverage stops 3 residues before the CDR3 terminus; the germline J gene supplies the remainder.

V shed 1 base, J shed 1 base, and the junction held 0 bases outside the gene matches. Germline-derived CDR1 and CDR2 are GTSNPN and SVGIG (reference sequence). The CDR3 totals 13 residues. Input material: blood buffy coat. The clonotype was recovered from a woman aged 18 to 75 with a cervical HPV16 infection that either progressed to CIN3+ or cleared (not recorded which). This sequence joins TRBV30 and TRBJ1-1, with 7 bases identical to TRBD1. CDR3 residues: CAWSGQGNTEAFF. CDR3 bases read: TGTGCCTGGAGTGGACAGGGGAACACTGAA.